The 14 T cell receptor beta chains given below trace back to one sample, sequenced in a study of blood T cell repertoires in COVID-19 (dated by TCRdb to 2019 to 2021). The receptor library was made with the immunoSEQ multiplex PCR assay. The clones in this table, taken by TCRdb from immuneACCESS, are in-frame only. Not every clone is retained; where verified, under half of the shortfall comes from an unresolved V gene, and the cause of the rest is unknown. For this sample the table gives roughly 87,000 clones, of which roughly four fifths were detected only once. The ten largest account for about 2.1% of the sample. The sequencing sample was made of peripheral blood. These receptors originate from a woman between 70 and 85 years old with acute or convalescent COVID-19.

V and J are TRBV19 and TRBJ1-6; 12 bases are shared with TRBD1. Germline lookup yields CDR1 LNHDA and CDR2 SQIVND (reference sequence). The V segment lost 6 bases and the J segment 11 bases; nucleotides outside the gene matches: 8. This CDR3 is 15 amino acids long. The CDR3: CASRVGTGGLTPLHF. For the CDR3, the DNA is TGTGCCAGTAGGGTAGGGACAGGGGGCCTCACACCCCTCCACTTT. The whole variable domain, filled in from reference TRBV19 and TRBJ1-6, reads DGGITQSPKYLFRKEGQNVTLSCEQNLNHDAMYWYRQDPGQGLRLIYYSQIVNDFQKGDIAEGYSVSREKKESFPLTVTSAQKNPTAFYLCASRVGTGGLTPLHFGNGTRLTVT.

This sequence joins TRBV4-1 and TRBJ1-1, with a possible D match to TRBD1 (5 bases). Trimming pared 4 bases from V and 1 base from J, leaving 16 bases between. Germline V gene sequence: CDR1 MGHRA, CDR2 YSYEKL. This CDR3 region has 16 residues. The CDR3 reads CASSPRVDSPNTEAFF. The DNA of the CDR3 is TGCGCCAGCAGCCCCAGGGTCGACAGCCCGAACACTGAAGCTTTCTTT.

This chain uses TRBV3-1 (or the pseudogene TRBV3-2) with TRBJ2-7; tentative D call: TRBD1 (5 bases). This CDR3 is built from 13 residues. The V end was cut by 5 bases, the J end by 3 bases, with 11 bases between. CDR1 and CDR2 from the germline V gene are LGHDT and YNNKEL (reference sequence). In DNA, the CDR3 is TGTGCCAGCAGCACTCGGACAAGCTACGAGCAGTACTTC. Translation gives CASSTRTSYEQYF.

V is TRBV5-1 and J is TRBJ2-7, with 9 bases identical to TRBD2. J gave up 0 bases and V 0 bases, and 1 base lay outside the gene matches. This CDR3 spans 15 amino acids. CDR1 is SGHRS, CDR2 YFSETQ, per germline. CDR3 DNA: TGCGCCAGCAGCTTGGGGACTAGCGTCTCCTACGAGCAGTACTTC. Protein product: CASSLGTSVSYEQYF.

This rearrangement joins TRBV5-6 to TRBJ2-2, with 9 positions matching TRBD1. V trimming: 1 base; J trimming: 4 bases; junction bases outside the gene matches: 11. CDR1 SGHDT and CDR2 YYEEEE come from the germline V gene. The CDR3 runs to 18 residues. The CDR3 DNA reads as TGTGCCAGCAGCTTGTTGGGGGCCCTGACAGGGGGCACCGGGGAGCTGTTTTTT. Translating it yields CASSLLGALTGGTGELFF. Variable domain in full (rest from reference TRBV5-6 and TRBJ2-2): DAGVTQSPTHLIKTRGQQVTLRCSPKSGHDTVSWYQQALGQGPQFIFQYYEEEERQRGNFPDRFSGHQFPNYSSELNVNALLLGDSALYLCASSLLGALTGGTGELFFGEGSRLTVL.

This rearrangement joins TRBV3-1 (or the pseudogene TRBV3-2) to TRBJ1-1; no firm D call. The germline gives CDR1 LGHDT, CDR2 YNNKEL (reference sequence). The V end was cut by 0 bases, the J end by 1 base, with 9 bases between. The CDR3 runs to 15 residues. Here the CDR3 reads CASSQETGSNTEAFF. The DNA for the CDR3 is TGTGCCAGCAGCCAAGAGACGGGGTCGAACACTGAAGCTTTCTTT.

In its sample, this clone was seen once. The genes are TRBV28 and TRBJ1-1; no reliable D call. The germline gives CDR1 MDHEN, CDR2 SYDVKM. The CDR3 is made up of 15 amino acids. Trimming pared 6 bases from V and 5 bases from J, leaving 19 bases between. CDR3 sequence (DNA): TGTGCCAGCAGCCCCCGGGCGGGCGGGAGAACTGAAGCTTTCTTT. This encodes CASSPRAGGRTEAFF.

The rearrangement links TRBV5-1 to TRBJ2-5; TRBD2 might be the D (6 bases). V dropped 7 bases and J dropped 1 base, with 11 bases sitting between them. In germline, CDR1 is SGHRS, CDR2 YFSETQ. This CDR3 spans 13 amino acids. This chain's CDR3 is CASSGLTQETQYF. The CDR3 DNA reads TGCGCCAGCTCGGGACTGACCCAAGAGACCCAGTACTTC.

Here the CDR3 DNA reads TGTGCCAGCTCCCAGGAGCGGGGGACCAACGAGCAGTACTTC. This translates into CASSQERGTNEQYF. The J gene is TRBJ2-7, the V gene TRBV18, with 8 bases matching TRBD2. Trimming took 6 bases from V and 5 from J; bases not matched to a gene: 9. Germline V CDR1 and CDR2: KGHSH, LQKENI. The CDR3 spans 14 residues.

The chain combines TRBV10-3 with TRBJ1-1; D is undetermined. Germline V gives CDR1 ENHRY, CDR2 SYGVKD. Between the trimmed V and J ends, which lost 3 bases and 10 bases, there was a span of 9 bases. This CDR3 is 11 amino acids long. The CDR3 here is CAISEEGGAFF. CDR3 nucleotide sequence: TGTGCCATCAGTGAAGAGGGTGGAGCTTTCTTT.

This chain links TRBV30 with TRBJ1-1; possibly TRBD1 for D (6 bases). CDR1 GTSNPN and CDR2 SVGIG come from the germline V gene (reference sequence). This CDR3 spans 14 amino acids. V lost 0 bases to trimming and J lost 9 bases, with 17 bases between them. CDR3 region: CAWSVLSGATQAFF. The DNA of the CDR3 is TGTGCCTGGAGTGTACTGTCAGGGGCGACCCAAGCTTTCTTT.

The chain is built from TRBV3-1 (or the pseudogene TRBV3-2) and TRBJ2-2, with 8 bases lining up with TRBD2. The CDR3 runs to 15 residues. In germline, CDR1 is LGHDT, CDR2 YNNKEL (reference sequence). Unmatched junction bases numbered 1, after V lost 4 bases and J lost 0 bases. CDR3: CASSRAGANTGELFF. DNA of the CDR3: TGTGCCAGCAGCCGAGCGGGGGCGAACACCGGGGAGCTGTTTTTT.

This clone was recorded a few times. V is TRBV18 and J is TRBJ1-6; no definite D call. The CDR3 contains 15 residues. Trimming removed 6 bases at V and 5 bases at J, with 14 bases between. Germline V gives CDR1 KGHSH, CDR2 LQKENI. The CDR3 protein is CASSPRGANNSPLHF. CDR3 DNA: TGTGCCAGCTCTCCTCGGGGTGCAAATAATTCACCCCTCCACTTT. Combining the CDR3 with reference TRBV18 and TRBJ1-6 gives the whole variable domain NAGVMQNPRHLVRRRGQEARLRCSPMKGHSHVYWYRQLPEEGLKFMVYLQKENIIDESGMPKERFSAEFPKEGPSILRIQQVVRGDSAAYFCASSPRGANNSPLHFGNGTRLTVT.

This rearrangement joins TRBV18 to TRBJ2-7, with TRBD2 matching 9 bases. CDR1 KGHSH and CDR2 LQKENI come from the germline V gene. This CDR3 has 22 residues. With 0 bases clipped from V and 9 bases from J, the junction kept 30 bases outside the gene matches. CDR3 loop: CASSPPRGGFRYADPDIPRQYF. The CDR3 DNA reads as TGTGCCAGCTCACCACCGCGGGGGGGCTTTAGGTACGCCGACCCCGATATACCCCGGCAGTACTTC.